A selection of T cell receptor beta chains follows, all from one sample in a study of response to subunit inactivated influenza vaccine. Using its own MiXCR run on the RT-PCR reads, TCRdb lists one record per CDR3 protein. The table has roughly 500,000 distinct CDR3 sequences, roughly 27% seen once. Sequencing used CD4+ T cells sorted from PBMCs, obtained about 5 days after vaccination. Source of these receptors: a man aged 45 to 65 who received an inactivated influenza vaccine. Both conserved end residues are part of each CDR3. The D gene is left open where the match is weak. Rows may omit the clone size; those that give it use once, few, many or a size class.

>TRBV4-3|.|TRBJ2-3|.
CASSQAWTGDTQYF
TGCGCCAGCAGCCAAGCATGGACCGGAGATACGCAGTATTTT
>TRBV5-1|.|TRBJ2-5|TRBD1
CASSFGGQGSETQYF
TGCGCCAGCAGCTTTGGTGGACAGGGGTCAGAGACCCAGTACTTC
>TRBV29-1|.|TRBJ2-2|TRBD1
CSAIAGTGNTGELFF
TGCAGCGCCATCGCTGGGACAGGGAACACCGGGGAGCTGTTTTTT
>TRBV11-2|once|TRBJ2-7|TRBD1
CASKIQGAYEQYF
TGTGCCAGCAAAATACAGGGGGCCTACGAGCAGTACTTC
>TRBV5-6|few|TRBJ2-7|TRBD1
CASSTPGQGSEQYF
TGTGCCAGCAGCACCCCGGGACAGGGATCCGAGCAGTACTTC
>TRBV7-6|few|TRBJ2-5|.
CASSPVGAGYQETQYF
TGTGCCAGCAGCCCGGTTGGGGCGGGGTACCAAGAGACCCAGTACTTC
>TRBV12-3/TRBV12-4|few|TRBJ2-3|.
CASSFLSTDTQYF
TGTGCCAGCAGTTTTCTTAGCACAGATACGCAGTATTTT
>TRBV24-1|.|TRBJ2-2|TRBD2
CATSDTGTSGNLNTGELFF
TGTGCCACCAGTGACACCGGGACTAGCGGGAACTTAAACACCGGGGAGCTGTTTTTT
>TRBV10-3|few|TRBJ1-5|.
CAISSTKSGDQPQHF
TGTGCCATCAGCTCAACAAAATCAGGGGATCAGCCCCAGCATTTT
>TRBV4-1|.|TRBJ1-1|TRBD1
CASSQGRGQANTEAFF
TGCGCCAGCAGCCAAGGCCGAGGACAGGCGAACACTGAAGCTTTCTTT
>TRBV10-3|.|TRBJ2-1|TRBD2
CAISESGTSGMGEQFF
TGTGCCATCAGTGAGTCGGGGACTAGCGGGATGGGTGAGCAGTTCTTC
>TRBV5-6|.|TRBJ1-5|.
CASSLTVSAPQHF
TGTGCCAGCAGCTTGACAGTCAGTGCGCCCCAGCATTTT
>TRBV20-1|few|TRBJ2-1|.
CSALNRNNEQFF
TGCAGTGCCCTGAACAGGAACAATGAGCAGTTCTTC
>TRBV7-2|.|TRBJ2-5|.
CASSLVARVAETQYF
TGTGCCAGCAGCTTAGTCGCCAGGGTGGCAGAGACCCAGTACTTC
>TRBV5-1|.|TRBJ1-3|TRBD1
CASSGGQGTGNTIYF
TGCGCCAGCAGCGGAGGACAGGGTACTGGAAACACCATATATTTT
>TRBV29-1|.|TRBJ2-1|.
CSTSTGEVDEQFF
TGCAGCACCTCGACCGGGGAGGTCGATGAGCAGTTCTTC
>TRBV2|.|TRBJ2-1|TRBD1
CASSERTGGFNEQFF
TGTGCCAGCAGTGAAAGGACAGGGGGCTTTAATGAGCAGTTCTTC
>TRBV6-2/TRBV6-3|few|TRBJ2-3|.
CASSDLDTQYF
TGTGCCAGTTCGGACTTAGATACGCAGTATTTT
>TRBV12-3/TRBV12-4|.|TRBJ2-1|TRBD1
CASRAPDRVKNEQFF
TGTGCCAGCAGGGCCCCGGACAGGGTAAAAAATGAGCAGTTCTTC
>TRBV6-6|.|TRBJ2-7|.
CASNGQPLRQYF
TGTGCCAGCAACGGACAGCCTCTAAGGCAGTACTTC
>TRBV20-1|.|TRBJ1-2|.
CSAEQGFNYGYTF
TGCAGTGCGGAACAGGGATTTAACTATGGCTACACCTTC
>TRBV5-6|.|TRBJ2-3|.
CASSLPPTRGLTDTQYF
TGTGCCAGCAGCTTGCCGCCAACAAGGGGACTCACAGATACGCAGTATTTT
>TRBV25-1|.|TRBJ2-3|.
CASSDVAGTQYF
TGTGCCAGCAGTGACGTGGCGGGTACGCAGTATTTT
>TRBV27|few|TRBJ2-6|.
CASKQLQGSGANVLTF
TGTGCCAGCAAACAACTACAGGGCTCTGGGGCCAACGTCCTGACTTTC
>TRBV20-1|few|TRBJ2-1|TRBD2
CSARDRKGLGKNEQFF
TGCAGTGCTAGAGATAGGAAAGGACTAGGTAAAAATGAGCAGTTCTTC
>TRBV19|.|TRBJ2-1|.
CASSRVSHNEQFF
TGTGCCAGTAGTAGGGTCAGCCACAATGAGCAGTTCTTC
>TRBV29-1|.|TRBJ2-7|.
CSASSTYEQYF
TGCAGCGCCTCCTCAACCTACGAGCAGTACTTC
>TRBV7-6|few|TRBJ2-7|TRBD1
CASSLGTGREQYF
TGTGCCAGCAGCTTAGGGACAGGGCGCGAGCAGTACTTC
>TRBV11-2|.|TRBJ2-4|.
CASSSTVRDIQYF
TGTGCCAGCAGCTCAACGGTCCGGGACATTCAGTACTTC
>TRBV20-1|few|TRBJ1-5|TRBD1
CSASPPGQGDQPQHF
TGCAGTGCTAGTCCACCGGGACAGGGAGATCAGCCCCAGCATTTT
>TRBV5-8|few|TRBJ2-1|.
CASSLLSGVGNEQFF
TGTGCCAGCAGCTTGTTGTCGGGAGTGGGCAATGAGCAGTTCTTC
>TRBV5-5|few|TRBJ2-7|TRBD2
CASSLVASGYEQYF
TGTGCCAGCAGCTTGGTGGCTAGCGGCTACGAGCAGTACTTC
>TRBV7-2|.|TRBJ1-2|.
CASSLPDEAGYTF
TGTGCCAGCAGCTTACCGGACGAGGCTGGCTACACCTTC
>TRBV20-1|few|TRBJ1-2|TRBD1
CSATSPGQGGRGGYTF
TGCAGTGCTACATCGCCGGGACAGGGAGGACGGGGTGGCTACACCTTC
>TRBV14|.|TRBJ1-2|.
CASRGVNYGYTF
TGTGCCAGCAGGGGAGTAAACTATGGCTACACCTTC
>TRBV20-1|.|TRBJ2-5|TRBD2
CSAPGASGAAKTQYF
TGCAGTGCCCCGGGAGCTAGCGGGGCGGCTAAGACCCAGTACTTC
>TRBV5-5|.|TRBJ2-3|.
CASSTFRLTDTQYF
TGTGCCAGCAGCACCTTCCGGCTCACAGATACGCAGTATTTT
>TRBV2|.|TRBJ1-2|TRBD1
CASSTDRVANYGYTF
TGTGCCAGCAGCACGGACAGGGTGGCTAACTATGGCTACACCTTC
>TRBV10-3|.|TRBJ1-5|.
CAISGDYSNQPQHF
TGTGCCATCAGTGGTGATTATAGCAATCAGCCCCAGCATTTT
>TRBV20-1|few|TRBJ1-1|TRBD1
CSARQGITEAFF
TGCAGTGCTCGACAGGGGATCACTGAAGCTTTCTTT
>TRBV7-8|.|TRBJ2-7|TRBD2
CASTKVRGAYEQYF
TGTGCCAGCACCAAGGTCCGGGGGGCCTACGAGCAGTACTTC
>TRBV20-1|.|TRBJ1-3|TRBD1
CSAYFGTGENTIYF
TGCAGTGCCTATTTTGGGACAGGGGAAAACACCATATATTTT
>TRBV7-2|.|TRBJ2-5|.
CASSQMVQETQYF
TGTGCCAGCAGCCAGATGGTGCAAGAGACCCAGTACTTC
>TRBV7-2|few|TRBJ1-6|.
CGGRSSYNSPLHF
TGTGGAGGCCGGAGCTCCTATAATTCACCCCTCCACTTT
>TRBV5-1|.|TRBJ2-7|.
CASSWGFHRNYEQYF
TGCGCCAGCAGCTGGGGCTTTCACAGGAACTACGAGCAGTACTTC
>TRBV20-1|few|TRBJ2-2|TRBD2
CSTYRTSGRSGELFF
TGCAGCACCTACAGGACTAGCGGGAGGTCCGGGGAGCTGTTTTTT
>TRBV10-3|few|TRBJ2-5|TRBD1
CAIRKQGAEETQYF
TGTGCCATCAGGAAACAGGGGGCAGAAGAGACCCAGTACTTC
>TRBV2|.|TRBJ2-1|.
CASKRLVNEQFF
TGTGCCAGCAAAAGACTGGTCAATGAGCAGTTCTTC
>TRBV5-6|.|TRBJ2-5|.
CASSPGEETQYF
TGTGCCAGCAGCCCCGGCGAAGAGACCCAGTACTTC
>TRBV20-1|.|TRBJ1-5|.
CSARRDTGNQPQHF
TGCAGTGCTAGGAGGGACACCGGCAATCAGCCCCAGCATTTT
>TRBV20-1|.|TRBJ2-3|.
CSARDIMVVGSSTDTQYF
TGCAGTGCTAGAGATATTATGGTAGTTGGGTCGAGCACAGATACGCAGTATTTT
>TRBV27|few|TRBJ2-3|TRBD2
CASSLRPSGRRDTQYF
TGTGCCAGCAGTTTACGTCCTAGCGGGAGGAGGGATACGCAGTATTTT
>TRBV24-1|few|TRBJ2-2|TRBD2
CATSDSWGGRDAGELFF
TGTGCCACCAGTGATTCCTGGGGGGGACGAGATGCCGGGGAGCTGTTTTTT
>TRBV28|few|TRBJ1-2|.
CASSSLQGYGYTF
TGTGCCAGCAGCTCCTTACAGGGCTATGGCTACACCTTC
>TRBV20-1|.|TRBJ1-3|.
CSARDSTASGNTIYF
TGCAGTGCTAGAGATTCGACAGCATCTGGAAACACCATATATTTT
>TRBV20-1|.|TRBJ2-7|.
CSARDLNGGYEQYF
TGCAGTGCTAGAGATTTAAACGGGGGCTACGAGCAGTACTTC
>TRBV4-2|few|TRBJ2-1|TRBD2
CASSRSQREVYNEQFF
TGTGCCAGCAGTCGAAGCCAGCGGGAGGTATACAATGAGCAGTTCTTC
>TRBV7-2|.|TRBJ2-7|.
CASSLMAGYEQYF
TGTGCCAGCAGCCTTATGGCAGGATACGAGCAGTACTTC
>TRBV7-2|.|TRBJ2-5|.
CASSLVVQETQYF
TGTGCCAGCAGCTTAGTGGTCCAAGAGACCCAGTACTTC